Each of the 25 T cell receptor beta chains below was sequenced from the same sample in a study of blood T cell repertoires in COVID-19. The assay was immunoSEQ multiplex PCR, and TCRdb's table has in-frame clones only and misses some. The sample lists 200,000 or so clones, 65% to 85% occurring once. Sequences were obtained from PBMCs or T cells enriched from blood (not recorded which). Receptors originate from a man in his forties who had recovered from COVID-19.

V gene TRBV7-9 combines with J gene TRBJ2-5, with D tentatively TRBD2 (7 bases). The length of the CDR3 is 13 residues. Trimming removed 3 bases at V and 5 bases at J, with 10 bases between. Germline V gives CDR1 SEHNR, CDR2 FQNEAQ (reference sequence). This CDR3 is CASSLGGRETQYF. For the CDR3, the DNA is TGTGCCAGCAGCTTGGGGGGGCGCGAGACCCAGTACTTC.

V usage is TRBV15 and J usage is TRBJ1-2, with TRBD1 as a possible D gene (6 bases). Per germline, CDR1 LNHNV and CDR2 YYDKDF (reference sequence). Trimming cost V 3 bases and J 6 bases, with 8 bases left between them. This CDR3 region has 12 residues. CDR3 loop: CATSSGQHGYTF. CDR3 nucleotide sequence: TGTGCCACCAGCAGCGGACAGCATGGCTACACCTTC.

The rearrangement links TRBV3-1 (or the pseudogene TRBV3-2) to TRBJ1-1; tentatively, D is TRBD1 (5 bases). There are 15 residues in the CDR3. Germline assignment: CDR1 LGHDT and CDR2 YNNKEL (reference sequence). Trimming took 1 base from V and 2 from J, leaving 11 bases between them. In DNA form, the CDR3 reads TGTGCCAGCAGCCAAGGGGGACTTCGTAACACTGAAGCTTTCTTT. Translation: CASSQGGLRNTEAFF.

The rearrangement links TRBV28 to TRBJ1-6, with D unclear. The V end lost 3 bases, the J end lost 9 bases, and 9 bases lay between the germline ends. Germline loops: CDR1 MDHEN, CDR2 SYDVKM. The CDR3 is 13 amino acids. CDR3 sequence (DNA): TGTGCCAGCAGTTTCGGGGTGAGTTCACCCCTCCACTTT. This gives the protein CASSFGVSSPLHF. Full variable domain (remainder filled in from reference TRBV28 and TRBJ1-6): DVKVTQSSRYLVKRTGEKVFLECVQDMDHENMFWYRQDPGLGLRLIYFSYDVKMKEKGDIPEGYSVSREKKERFSLILESASTNQTSMYLCASSFGVSSPLHFGNGTRLTVT.

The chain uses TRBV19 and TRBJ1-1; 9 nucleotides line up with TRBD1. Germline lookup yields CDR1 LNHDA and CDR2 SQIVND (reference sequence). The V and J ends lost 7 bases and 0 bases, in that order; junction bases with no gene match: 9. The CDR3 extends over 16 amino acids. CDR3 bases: TGTGCCAGTAACCTGGACAGGGGAGGCATGAACACTGAAGCTTTCTTT. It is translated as CASNLDRGGMNTEAFF.

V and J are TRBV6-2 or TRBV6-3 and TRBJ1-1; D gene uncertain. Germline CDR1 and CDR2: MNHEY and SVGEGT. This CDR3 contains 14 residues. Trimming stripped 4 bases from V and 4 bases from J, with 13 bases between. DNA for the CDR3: TGTGCCAGCAGTTTTACTCAGCGAAGCACTGAAGCTTTCTTT. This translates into CASSFTQRSTEAFF.

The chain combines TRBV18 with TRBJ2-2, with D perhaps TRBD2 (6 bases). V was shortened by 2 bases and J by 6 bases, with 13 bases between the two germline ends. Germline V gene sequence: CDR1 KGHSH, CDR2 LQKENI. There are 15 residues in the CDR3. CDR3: CASSPGTGGPGELFF. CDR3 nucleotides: TGTGCCAGCTCACCAGGGACCGGGGGTCCCGGGGAGCTGTTTTTT.

The CDR3 is CAWGTGWEQYF. The DNA for the CDR3 is TGTGCCTGGGGGACAGGCTGGGAGCAGTACTTC. The J gene is TRBJ2-7, the V gene TRBV30, with TRBD1 identical over 8 bases. The CDR3 is made up of 11 amino acids. Germline CDR1 and CDR2: GTSNPN and SVGIG (reference sequence). V lost 5 bases to trimming and J lost 7 bases; unmatched junction nucleotides: 4.

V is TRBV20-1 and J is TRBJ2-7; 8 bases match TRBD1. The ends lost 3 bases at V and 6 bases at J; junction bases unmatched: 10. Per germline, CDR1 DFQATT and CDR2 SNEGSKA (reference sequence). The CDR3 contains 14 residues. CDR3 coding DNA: TGCAGTGCTAGTGGATCCGGGACAGGATTCGAGCAGTACTTC. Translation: CSASGSGTGFEQYF.

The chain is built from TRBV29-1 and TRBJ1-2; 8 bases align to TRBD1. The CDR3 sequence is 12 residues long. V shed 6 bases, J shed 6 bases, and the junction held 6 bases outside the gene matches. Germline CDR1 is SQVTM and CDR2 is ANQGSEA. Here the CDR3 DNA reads TGCAGCGTAATCCAGGGGGCCGATGGCTACACCTTC. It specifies CSVIQGADGYTF.

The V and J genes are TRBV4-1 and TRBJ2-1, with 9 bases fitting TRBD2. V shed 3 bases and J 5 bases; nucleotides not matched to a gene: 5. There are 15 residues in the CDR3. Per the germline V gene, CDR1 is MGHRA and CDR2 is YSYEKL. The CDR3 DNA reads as TGCGCCAGCAGCCACGGCGCTAGCGGGGACAATGAGCAGTTCTTC. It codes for CASSHGASGDNEQFF.

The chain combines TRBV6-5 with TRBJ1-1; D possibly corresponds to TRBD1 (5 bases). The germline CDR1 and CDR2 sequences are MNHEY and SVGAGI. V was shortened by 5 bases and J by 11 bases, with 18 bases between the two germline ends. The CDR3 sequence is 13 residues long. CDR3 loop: CASSLHLGGEAFF. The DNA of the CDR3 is TGTGCCAGCAGTCTCCATCTGGGGGGGGAGGCTTTCTTT.

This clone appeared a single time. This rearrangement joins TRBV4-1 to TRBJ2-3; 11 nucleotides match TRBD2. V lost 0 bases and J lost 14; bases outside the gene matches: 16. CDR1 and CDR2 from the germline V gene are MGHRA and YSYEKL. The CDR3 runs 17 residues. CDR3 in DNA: TGCGCCAGCAGCCAAGACCGACTGACTAGCGGGGAGGGAACGTGGTATTTT. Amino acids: CASSQDRLTSGEGTWYF.

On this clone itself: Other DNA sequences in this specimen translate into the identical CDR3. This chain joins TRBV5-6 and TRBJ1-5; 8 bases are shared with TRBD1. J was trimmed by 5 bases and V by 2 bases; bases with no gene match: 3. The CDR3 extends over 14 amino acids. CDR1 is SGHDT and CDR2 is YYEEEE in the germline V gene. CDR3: CASSLGQGDQPQHF. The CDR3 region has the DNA TGTGCCAGCAGCTTAGGACAGGGAGATCAGCCCCAGCATTTT.

The CDR3 DNA reads as TGCGCCAGCAGCCAATACCCAGGGACAGGGGCCAACACTGAAGCTTTCTTT. Its translation: CASSQYPGTGANTEAFF. This chain joins TRBV4-1 and TRBJ1-1; 10 bases are shared with TRBD1. The CDR3 has 17 amino acids. After removal of 2 bases from V and 2 bases from J, the junction contained 8 bases not matched to a gene. CDR1 is MGHRA, CDR2 YSYEKL, per germline.

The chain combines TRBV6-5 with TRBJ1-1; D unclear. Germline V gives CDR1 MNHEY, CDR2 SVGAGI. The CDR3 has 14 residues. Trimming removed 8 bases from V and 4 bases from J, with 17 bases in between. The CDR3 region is CASRREGGFTEAFF. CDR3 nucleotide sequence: TGTGCCAGCCGAAGGGAGGGCGGTTTCACTGAAGCTTTCTTT.

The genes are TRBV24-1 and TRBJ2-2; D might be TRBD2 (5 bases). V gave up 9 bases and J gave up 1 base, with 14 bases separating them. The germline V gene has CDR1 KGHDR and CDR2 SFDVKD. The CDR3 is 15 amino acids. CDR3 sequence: CATQREGRNTGELFF. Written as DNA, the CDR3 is TGTGCCACCCAACGAGAGGGCCGGAACACCGGGGAGCTGTTTTTT.

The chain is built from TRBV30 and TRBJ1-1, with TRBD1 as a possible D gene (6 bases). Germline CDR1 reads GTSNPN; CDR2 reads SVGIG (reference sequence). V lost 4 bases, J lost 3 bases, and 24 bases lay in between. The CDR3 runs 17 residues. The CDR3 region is CAWNSDLQGPRYTEAFF. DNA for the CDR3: TGTGCCTGGAACAGCGACCTACAGGGACCGAGGTACACTGAAGCTTTCTTT.

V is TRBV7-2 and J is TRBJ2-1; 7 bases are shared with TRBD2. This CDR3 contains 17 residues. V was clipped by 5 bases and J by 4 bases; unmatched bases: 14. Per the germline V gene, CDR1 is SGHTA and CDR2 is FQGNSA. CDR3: CASSAREQRGYYNEQFF. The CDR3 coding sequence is TGTGCCAGCAGCGCGCGAGAACAGCGGGGTTATTACAATGAGCAGTTCTTC.

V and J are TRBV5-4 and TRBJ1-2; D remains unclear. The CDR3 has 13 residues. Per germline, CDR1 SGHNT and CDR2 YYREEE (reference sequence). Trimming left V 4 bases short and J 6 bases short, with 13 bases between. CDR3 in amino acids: CASSPLGGNGYTF. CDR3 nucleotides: TGTGCCAGCAGCCCCCTAGGCGGGAATGGCTACACCTTC.

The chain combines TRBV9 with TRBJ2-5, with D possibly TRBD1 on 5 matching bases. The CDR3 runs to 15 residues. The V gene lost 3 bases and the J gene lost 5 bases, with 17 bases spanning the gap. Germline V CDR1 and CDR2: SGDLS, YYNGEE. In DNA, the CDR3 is TGTGCCAGCAGCGGCCCCTCAGGGCCCGGGGAGACCCAGTACTTC. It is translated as CASSGPSGPGETQYF. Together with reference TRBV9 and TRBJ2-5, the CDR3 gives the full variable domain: DSGVTQTPKHLITATGQRVTLRCSPRSGDLSVYWYQQSLDQGLQFLIQYYNGEERAKGNILERFSAQQFPDLHSELNLSSLELGDSALYFCASSGPSGPGETQYFGPGTRLLVL.

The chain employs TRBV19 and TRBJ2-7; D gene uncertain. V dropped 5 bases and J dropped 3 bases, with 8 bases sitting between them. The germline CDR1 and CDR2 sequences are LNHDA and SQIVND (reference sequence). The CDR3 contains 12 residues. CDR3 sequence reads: CASSEGGYEQYF. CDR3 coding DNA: TGTGCCAGTAGTGAAGGCGGCTACGAGCAGTACTTC. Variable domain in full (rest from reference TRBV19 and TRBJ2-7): DGGITQSPKYLFRKEGQNVTLSCEQNLNHDAMYWYRQDPGQGLRLIYYSQIVNDFQKGDIAEGYSVSREKKESFPLTVTSAQKNPTAFYLCASSEGGYEQYFGPGTRLTVT.

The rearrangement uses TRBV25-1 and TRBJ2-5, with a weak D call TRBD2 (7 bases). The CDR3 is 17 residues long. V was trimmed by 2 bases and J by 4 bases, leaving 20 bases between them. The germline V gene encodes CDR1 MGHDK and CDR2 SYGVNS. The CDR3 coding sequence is TGTGCCAGCAGTGAAGGCGGGGGTTGGGGGGGGCCAGAGACCCAGTACTTC. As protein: CASSEGGGWGGPETQYF.

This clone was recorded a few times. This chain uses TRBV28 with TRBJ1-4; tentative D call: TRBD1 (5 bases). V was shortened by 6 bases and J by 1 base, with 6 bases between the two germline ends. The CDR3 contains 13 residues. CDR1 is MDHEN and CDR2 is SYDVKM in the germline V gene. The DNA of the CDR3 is TGTGCCAGCAGGACAGTAACTAATGAAAAACTGTTTTTT. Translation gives CASRTVTNEKLFF.

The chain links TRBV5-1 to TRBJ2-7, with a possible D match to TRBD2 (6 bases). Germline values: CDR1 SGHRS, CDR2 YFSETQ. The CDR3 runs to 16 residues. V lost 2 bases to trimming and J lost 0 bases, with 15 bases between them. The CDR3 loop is CASSLETGTASYEQYF. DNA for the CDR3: TGCGCCAGCAGCTTAGAAACCGGGACTGCCTCCTACGAGCAGTACTTC.